A selection of T cell receptor beta chains follows, all from one sample in a study of cytomegalovirus exposure and HLA in healthy donors. Using immunoSEQ multiplex PCR, the repertoire was profiled, and TCRdb retains in-frame clones only, with some absent. The sample consists of about 140,000 clones, around 73% of them appearing once. Sequencing input: PBMCs. These receptors were taken from a female donor in good health and CMV-seronegative. The CDR3 runs from the conserved cysteine through the conserved F or W. The order of the fields is V gene, D gene, J gene, clone size, CDR3 protein, CDR3 DNA. A D gene is named only where the DNA matches it firmly. The size field is filled for only some rows; it gives once, few, many or a size class.

TRBV19	NA	TRBJ2-1	NA	CASSEWESYNEQFF	TGTGCCAGTAGTGAGTGGGAGTCCTACAATGAGCAGTTCTTC
TRBV27	TRBD2	TRBJ2-7	once	CASSLELAGGGHSEQYF	TGTGCCAGCAGTTTGGAGTTAGCGGGAGGGGGCCATAGCGAGCAGTACTTC
TRBV5-6	NA	TRBJ2-6	NA	CASSLAGSSSGANVLTF	TGTGCCAGCAGCTTGGCAGGCAGTTCCTCTGGGGCCAACGTCCTGACTTTC
TRBV9	TRBD1	TRBJ2-7	NA	CASSVGTGVAYEQYF	TGTGCCAGCAGCGTAGGAACAGGGGTAGCCTACGAGCAGTACTTC
TRBV6-1	NA	TRBJ2-3	NA	CASRTAFGTDTQYF	TGTGCCAGCCGGACTGCTTTCGGCACAGATACGCAGTATTTT
TRBV27	TRBD1	TRBJ1-5	NA	CASSPQGAGQPQHF	TGTGCCAGCAGTCCCCAGGGGGCGGGTCAGCCCCAGCATTTT
TRBV19	NA	TRBJ2-1	NA	CASSIDLADEQFF	TGTGCCAGTAGTATAGATCTGGCGGATGAGCAGTTCTTC
TRBV28	NA	TRBJ1-2	NA	CASSLYSKNYGYTF	TGTGCCAGCAGTTTGTACAGCAAGAACTATGGCTACACCTTC
TRBV11-2	TRBD1	TRBJ2-1	NA	CASSFQDRVSFF	TGTGCCAGCAGCTTTCAGGACAGGGTTTCGTTCTTC
TRBV6-6	NA	TRBJ1-2	once	CASSYNGAIKREDTF	TGTGCCAGCAGTTACAATGGGGCGATTAAGCGTGAGGACACCTTC
TRBV5-4	TRBD2	TRBJ2-1	NA	CASSPGGTPYNEQFF	TGTGCCAGCAGCCCGGGAGGTACCCCCTACAATGAGCAGTTCTTC
TRBV19	TRBD1	TRBJ1-1	NA	CASSIGTGTEAFF	TGTGCCAGTAGTATCGGGACAGGGACTGAAGCTTTCTTT
TRBV18	TRBD1	TRBJ1-4	NA	CASSPQTGNEKLFF	TGTGCCAGCTCACCTCAGACAGGGAATGAAAAACTGTTTTTT
TRBV5-8	NA	TRBJ1-4	NA	CASSLTRRGTRDEKLFF	TGTGCCAGCAGCTTGACCCGACGTGGGACACGCGATGAAAAACTGTTTTTT
TRBV7-6	TRBD1	TRBJ1-2	NA	CASSLGQGAGYGYTF	TGTGCCAGCAGCTTAGGACAGGGGGCAGGGTATGGCTACACCTTC
TRBV28	TRBD1	TRBJ1-2	NA	CASNSDRPNYGYTF	TGTGCCAGCAACTCGGACAGGCCCAACTATGGCTACACCTTC
TRBV28	TRBD2	TRBJ2-7	NA	CASSSGLAGEQYF	TGTGCCAGCAGTTCCGGACTAGCGGGTGAGCAGTACTTC
TRBV28	NA	TRBJ1-5	NA	CASSLIRGQPQHF	TGTGCCAGCAGTTTAATTAGGGGTCAGCCCCAGCATTTT
TRBV5-1	NA	TRBJ2-6	NA	CASSWVFVDSQNSGANVLTF	TGCGCCAGCAGTTGGGTATTTGTGGACAGTCAAAACTCTGGGGCCAACGTCCTGACTTTC
TRBV6-5	NA	TRBJ2-7	few	CASSYTALDSYEQYF	TGTGCCAGCAGTTACACAGCACTTGACAGTTACGAGCAGTACTTC
TRBV19	TRBD1	TRBJ1-4	once	CATRGQVLEKLFF	TGTGCCACTAGGGGACAGGTCCTCGAAAAACTGTTTTTT
TRBV2	NA	TRBJ2-1	NA	CASSVQGEQFF	TGTGCCAGCAGTGTACAGGGTGAGCAGTTCTTC
TRBV27	TRBD1	TRBJ2-7	NA	CASSLGQGDEQYF	TGTGCCAGCAGCCTGGGACAGGGGGACGAGCAGTACTTC
TRBV29-1	NA	TRBJ2-1	NA	CSVQGGDSPYNEQFF	TGCAGCGTTCAAGGAGGGGACAGCCCATACAATGAGCAGTTCTTC
TRBV5-1	NA	TRBJ2-3	NA	CASSFGLKPDTQYF	TGCGCCAGCAGCTTCGGTTTGAAGCCAGATACGCAGTATTTT
TRBV28	NA	TRBJ1-2	NA	CASSWAYGYTF	TGTGCCAGCAGTTGGGCGTATGGCTACACCTTC
TRBV6-9	TRBD2	TRBJ2-3	NA	CASSLSGGGADTQYF	TGTGCCAGCAGCCTTAGCGGGGGGGGCGCAGATACGCAGTATTTT
TRBV7-6	NA	TRBJ2-7	NA	CASSSLLEGGYEQYF	TGTGCCAGCAGCTCCCTCCTGGAAGGGGGCTACGAGCAGTACTTC
TRBV9	TRBD2	TRBJ2-3	NA	CASSPGLAGLNTQYF	TGTGCCAGCAGCCCAGGACTAGCGGGGTTGAATACGCAGTATTTT
TRBV28	NA	TRBJ1-1	NA	CASSSSGLGKTGGTEAFF	TGTGCCAGCAGTTCCTCGGGACTGGGAAAGACTGGGGGCACTGAAGCTTTCTTT
TRBV5-4	NA	TRBJ1-1	few	CASSLDRTEAFF	TGTGCCAGCAGCCTAGACAGGACTGAAGCTTTCTTT
TRBV4-1	NA	TRBJ1-1	few	CASSQGPGTEAFF	TGCGCCAGCAGCCAAGGCCCGGGCACTGAAGCTTTCTTT
TRBV9	NA	TRBJ2-1	NA	CASSPFPGSEYEQFF	TGTGCCAGCAGCCCCTTCCCAGGTAGCGAATATGAGCAGTTCTTC
TRBV7-8	TRBD1	TRBJ1-4	once	CASSIRTGDANEKLFF	TGTGCCAGCAGCATAAGGACAGGGGACGCTAATGAAAAACTGTTTTTT
TRBV2	NA	TRBJ1-1	NA	CASRQGREAFF	TGTGCCAGCAGGCAGGGGCGCGAAGCTTTCTTT
TRBV6-4	NA	TRBJ2-5	NA	CASSKQGKETQYF	TGTGCCAGCAGTAAACAGGGAAAAGAGACCCAGTACTTC
TRBV6-6	TRBD1	TRBJ1-1	NA	CASSDFLRQGRAFF	TGTGCCAGCAGTGACTTCTTGCGACAGGGTCGAGCTTTCTTT
TRBV30	TRBD1	TRBJ1-2	NA	CAWSAHRGQGGYTF	TGTGCCTGGAGCGCCCACAGGGGGCAAGGGGGCTACACCTTC
TRBV5-4	NA	TRBJ1-2	few	CASSLVGGAPGYTF	TGTGCCAGCAGCTTGGTTGGGGGCGCGCCTGGCTACACCTTC
TRBV15	NA	TRBJ2-1	NA	CATSTGVGRRSSYNEQFF	TGTGCCACCAGCACAGGGGTCGGGCGACGCAGCTCCTACAATGAGCAGTTCTTC
TRBV12-1	NA	TRBJ1-2	NA	CASSSQGDREDGYTF	TGTGCCAGCAGCTCCCAGGGGGACAGGGAGGATGGCTACACCTTC
TRBV28	NA	TRBJ2-3	NA	CASSLRHTDTQYF	TGTGCCAGCAGTTTACGACACACAGATACGCAGTATTTT
TRBV5-4	NA	TRBJ1-1	NA	CASSLSTMNTEAFF	TGTGCCAGCAGCTTGAGTACTATGAACACTGAAGCTTTCTTT
TRBV6-6	NA	TRBJ1-1	NA	CASRRGQENTEAFF	TGTGCCAGCAGGAGGGGACAAGAGAACACTGAAGCTTTCTTT
TRBV18	TRBD1	TRBJ1-5	NA	CASSPSGTGVSGPQHF	TGTGCCAGCTCACCTTCAGGGACAGGGGTTTCTGGGCCCCAGCATTTT
TRBV5-1	TRBD2	TRBJ2-3	NA	CASSLIAGGPEDTQYF	TGCGCCAGCAGCCTGATAGCGGGAGGGCCTGAAGATACGCAGTATTTT
TRBV30	NA	TRBJ1-3	NA	CAWSDRSISGNTIYF	TGTGCCTGGAGTGACAGGTCGATTTCTGGAAACACCATATATTTT
TRBV11-1	TRBD1	TRBJ2-1	NA	CASSLEDRGWNEQFF	TGTGCCAGCAGCTTAGAAGACAGGGGGTGGAATGAGCAGTTCTTC
TRBV7-9	TRBD1	TRBJ1-1	NA	CSSSQWDSRIGAFF	TGTTCCAGCAGCCAATGGGACAGTCGGATCGGCGCTTTCTTT
TRBV5-5	NA	TRBJ2-2	NA	CASSLGLGASRLGTGELFF	TGTGCCAGCAGCTTGGGGCTGGGGGCTTCAAGATTGGGTACCGGGGAGCTGTTTTTT
TRBV30	NA	TRBJ1-2	NA	CAWTWRDGYTF	TGTGCCTGGACATGGAGGGACGGCTACACCTTC
TRBV6-1	TRBD2	TRBJ2-3	many	CASSEAARGGVTTDTQYF	TGTGCCAGCAGTGAAGCGGCCCGGGGGGGGGTAACGACAGATACGCAGTATTTT